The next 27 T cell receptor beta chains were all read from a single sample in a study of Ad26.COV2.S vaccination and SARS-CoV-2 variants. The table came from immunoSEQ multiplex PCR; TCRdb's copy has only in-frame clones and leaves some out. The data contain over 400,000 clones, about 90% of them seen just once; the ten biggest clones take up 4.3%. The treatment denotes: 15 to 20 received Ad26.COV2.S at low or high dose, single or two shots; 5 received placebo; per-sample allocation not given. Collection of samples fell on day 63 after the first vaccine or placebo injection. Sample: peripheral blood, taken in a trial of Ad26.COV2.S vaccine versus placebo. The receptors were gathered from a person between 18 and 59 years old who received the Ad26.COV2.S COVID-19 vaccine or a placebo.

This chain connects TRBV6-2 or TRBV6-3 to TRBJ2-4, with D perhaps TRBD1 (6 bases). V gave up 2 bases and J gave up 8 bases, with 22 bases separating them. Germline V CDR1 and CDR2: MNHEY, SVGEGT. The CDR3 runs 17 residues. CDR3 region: CASSYKRQGLIGDIQYF. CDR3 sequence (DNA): TGTGCCAGCAGTTACAAGCGGCAGGGGTTGATTGGGGACATTCAGTACTTC.

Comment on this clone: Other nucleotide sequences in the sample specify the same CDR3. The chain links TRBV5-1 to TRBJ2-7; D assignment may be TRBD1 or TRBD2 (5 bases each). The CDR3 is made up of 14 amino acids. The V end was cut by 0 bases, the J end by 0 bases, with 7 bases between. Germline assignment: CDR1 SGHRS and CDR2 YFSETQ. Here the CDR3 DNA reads TGCGCCAGCAGCTTGGGGGGGTCCTCCTACGAGCAGTACTTC. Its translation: CASSLGGSSYEQYF. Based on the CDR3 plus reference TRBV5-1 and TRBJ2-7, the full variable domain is KAGVTQTPRYLIKTRGQQVTLSCSPISGHRSVSWYQQTPGQGLQFLFEYFSETQRNKGNFPGRFSGRQFSNSRSEMNVSTLELGDSALYLCASSLGGSSYEQYFGPGTRLTVT.

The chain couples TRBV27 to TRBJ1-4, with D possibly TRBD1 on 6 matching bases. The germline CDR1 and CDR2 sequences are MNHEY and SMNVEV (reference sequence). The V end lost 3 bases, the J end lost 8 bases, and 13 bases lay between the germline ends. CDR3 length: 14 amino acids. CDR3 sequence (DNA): TGTGCCAGCAGTTTTTACAGGGTCTTCGAAAAACTGTTTTTT. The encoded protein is CASSFYRVFEKLFF.

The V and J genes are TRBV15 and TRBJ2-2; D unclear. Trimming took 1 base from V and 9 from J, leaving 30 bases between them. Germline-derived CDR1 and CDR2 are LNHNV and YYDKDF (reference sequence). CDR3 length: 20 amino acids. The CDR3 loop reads CATSRVSNFDSVLFGRELFF. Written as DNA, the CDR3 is TGTGCCACCAGCAGAGTGAGTAACTTCGACTCGGTCCTTTTCGGCAGGGAGCTGTTTTTT.

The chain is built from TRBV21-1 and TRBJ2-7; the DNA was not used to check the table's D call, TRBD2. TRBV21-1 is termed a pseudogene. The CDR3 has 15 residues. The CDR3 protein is CATRGEGRFIYEQYF. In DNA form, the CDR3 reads TGTGCCACCAGGGGGGAGGGCCGGTTTATCTACGAGCAGTACTTC.

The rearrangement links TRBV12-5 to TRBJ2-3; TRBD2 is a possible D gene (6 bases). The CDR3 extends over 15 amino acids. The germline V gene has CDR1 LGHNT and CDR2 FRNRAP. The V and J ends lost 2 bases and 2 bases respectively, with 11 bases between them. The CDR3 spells CASGLPGGNTDTQYF. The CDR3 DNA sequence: TGTGCTAGTGGTTTGCCCGGCGGGAACACAGATACGCAGTATTTT.

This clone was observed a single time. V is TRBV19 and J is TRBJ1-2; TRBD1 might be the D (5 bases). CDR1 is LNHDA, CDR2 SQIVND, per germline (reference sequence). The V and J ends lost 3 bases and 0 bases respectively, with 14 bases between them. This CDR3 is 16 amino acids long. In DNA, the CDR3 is TGTGCCAGTAGTATTGGTGCAGGGAACTCTAACTATGGCTACACCTTC. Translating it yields CASSIGAGNSNYGYTF.

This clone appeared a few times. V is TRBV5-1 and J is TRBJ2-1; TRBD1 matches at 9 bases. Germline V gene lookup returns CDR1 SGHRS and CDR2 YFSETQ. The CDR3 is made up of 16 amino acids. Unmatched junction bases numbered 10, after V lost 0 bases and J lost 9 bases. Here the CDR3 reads CASSLGVGQGQSEQFF. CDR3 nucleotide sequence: TGCGCCAGCAGCTTGGGGGTGGGACAGGGTCAATCTGAGCAGTTCTTC.

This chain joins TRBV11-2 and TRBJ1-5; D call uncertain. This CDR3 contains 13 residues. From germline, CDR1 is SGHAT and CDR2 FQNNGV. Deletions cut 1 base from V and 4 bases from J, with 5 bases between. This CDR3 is CASSLGSNQPQHF. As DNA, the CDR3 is TGTGCCAGCAGCTTAGGATCGAATCAGCCCCAGCATTTT.

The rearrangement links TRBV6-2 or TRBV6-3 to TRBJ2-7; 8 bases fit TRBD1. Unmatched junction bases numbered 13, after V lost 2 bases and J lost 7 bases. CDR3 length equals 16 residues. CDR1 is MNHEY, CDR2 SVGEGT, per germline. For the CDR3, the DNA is TGTGCCAGCAGTTACCACCGGGACAGGAGCTCCCTAGAGCAGTACTTC. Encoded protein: CASSYHRDRSSLEQYF.

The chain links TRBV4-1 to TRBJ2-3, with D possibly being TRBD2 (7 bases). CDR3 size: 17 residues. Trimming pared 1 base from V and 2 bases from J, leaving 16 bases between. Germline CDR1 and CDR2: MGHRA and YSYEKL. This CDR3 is CASSQGRGGGLTDTQYF. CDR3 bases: TGCGCCAGCAGCCAAGGGCGTGGCGGGGGCCTCACAGATACGCAGTATTTT.

The CDR3 nucleotides read TGTGCCAGCAGCCCGCTTTACGAGCAGTACTTC. Protein sequence: CASSPLYEQYF. The chain joins TRBV7-2 to TRBJ2-7; D is unresolved. Germline CDR1 and CDR2: SGHTA and FQGNSA. The CDR3 is made up of 11 amino acids. The V and J ends lost 5 bases and 4 bases respectively, with 6 bases between them.

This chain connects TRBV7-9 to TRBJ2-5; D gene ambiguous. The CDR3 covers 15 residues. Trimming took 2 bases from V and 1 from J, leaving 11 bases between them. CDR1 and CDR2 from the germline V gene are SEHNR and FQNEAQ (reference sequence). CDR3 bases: TGTGCCAGCAGCTTATTTTTGGGCGGCCAAGAGACCCAGTACTTC. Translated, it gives CASSLFLGGQETQYF.

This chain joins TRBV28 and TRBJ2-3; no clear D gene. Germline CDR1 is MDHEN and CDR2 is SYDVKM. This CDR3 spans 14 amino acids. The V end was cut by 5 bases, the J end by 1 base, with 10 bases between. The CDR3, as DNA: TGTGCCAGCAGTCCTCGTAGGGGCACAGATACGCAGTATTTT. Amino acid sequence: CASSPRRGTDTQYF.

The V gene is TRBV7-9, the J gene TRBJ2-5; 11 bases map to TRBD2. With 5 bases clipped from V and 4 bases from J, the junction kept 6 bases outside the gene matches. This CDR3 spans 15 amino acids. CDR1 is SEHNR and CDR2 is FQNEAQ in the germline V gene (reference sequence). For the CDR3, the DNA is TGTGCCAGCAGCCGTCTCGGGACTAGCGGAGAGACCCAGTACTTC. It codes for CASSRLGTSGETQYF.

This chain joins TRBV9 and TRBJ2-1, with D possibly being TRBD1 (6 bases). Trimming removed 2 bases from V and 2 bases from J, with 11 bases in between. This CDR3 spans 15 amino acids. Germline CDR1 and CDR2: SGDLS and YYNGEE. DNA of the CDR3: TGTGCCAGCAGCGTGGGACAATTAACCTACAATGAGCAGTTCTTC. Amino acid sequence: CASSVGQLTYNEQFF.

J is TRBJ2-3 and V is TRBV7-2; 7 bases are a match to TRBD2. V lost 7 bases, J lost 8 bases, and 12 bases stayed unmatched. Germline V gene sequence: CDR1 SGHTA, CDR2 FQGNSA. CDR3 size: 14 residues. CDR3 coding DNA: TGTGCCAGCAAGCTTCGGGAGGCCGGTGGTACGCAGTATTTT. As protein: CASKLREAGGTQYF.

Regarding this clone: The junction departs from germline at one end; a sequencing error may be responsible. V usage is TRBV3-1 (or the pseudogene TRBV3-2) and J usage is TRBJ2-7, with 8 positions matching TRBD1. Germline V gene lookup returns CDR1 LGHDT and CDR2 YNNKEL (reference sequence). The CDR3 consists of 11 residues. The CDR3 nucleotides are TGTGCCAGCAGCCAAGATCGGGACAGGCTCTTC. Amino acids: CASSQDRDRLF.

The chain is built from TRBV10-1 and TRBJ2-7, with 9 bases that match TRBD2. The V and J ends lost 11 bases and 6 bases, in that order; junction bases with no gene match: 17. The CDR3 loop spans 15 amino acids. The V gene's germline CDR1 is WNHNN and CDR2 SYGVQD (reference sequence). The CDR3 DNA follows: TGCGCCCGCGGGGGGGGTGGACTTCGGGGTCTCGAGCAGTACTTC. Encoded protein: CARGGGGLRGLEQYF.

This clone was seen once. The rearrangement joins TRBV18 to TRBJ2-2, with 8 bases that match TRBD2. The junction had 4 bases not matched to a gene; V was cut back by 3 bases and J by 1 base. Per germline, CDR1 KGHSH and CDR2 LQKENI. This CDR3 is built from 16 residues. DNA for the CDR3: TGTGCCAGCTCACCTTTCGGGACTAGGAACACCGGGGAGCTGTTTTTT. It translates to CASSPFGTRNTGELFF.

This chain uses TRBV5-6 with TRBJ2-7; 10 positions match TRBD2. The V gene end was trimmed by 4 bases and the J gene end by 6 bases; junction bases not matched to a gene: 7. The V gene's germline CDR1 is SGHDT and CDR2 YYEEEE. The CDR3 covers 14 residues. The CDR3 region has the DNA TGTGCCAGCAGCGCCGGACTAGCGGTCTTCGAGCAGTACTTC. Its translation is CASSAGLAVFEQYF.

The CDR3 DNA is TGTGCCACCAGCAGTCCCCGGGGACTAGCGGGAGTAGGTGAGACCCAGTACTTC. This encodes CATSSPRGLAGVGETQYF. The rearrangement links TRBV15 to TRBJ2-5, with TRBD2 identical over 14 bases. The CDR3 is made up of 18 amino acids. V was pared by 3 bases and J by 5 bases, with 11 bases of the junction left unmatched. Germline assignment: CDR1 LNHNV and CDR2 YYDKDF (reference sequence).

CDR3 residues: CAISGVAEGTDTQYF. The DNA for the CDR3 is TGTGCCATCAGTGGGGTAGCCGAGGGAACAGATACGCAGTATTTT. The chain links TRBV10-3 to TRBJ2-3; possibly TRBD2 for D (5 bases). From germline, CDR1 is ENHRY and CDR2 SYGVKD. CDR3 size: 15 residues. Trimming removed 4 bases at V and 3 bases at J, with 14 bases between.

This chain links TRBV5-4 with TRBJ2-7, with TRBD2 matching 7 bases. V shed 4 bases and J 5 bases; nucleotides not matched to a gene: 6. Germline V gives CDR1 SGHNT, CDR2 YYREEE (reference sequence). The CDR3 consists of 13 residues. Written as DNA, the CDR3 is TGTGCCAGCAGCCAGACTAGCTTCCACGAGCAGTACTTC. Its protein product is CASSQTSFHEQYF.

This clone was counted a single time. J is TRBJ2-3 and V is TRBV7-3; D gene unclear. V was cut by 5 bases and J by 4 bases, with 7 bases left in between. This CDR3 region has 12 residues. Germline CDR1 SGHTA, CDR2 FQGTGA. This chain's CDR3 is CASSDAPDTQYF. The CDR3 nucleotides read TGTGCCAGCAGCGACGCCCCAGATACGCAGTATTTT.

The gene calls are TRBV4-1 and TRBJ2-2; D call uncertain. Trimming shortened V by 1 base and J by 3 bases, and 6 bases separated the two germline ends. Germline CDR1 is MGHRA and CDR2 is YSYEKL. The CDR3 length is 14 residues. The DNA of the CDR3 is TGCGCCAGCAGCCAAGTCTCTTACACCGGGGAGCTGTTTTTT. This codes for CASSQVSYTGELFF.

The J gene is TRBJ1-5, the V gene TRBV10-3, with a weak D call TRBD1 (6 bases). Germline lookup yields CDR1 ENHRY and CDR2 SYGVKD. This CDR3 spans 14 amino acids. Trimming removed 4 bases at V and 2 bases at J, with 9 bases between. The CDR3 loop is CAISGSGGNQPQHF. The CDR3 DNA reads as TGTGCCATCAGTGGGTCAGGGGGCAATCAGCCCCAGCATTTT.